Following are 23 T cell receptor beta chains from one sample sequenced in a study of naive and memory T cell subsets. General study findings and limits: A few larger clonotypes appeared in naive repertoires, especially CD8, possibly memory cells re-expressing CD45RA.

The beta constant-region primer was an equimolar mix of two oligonucleotides covering TRBC1 and TRBC2. The ligated cDNA underwent four PCR rounds using SP2 and nested alpha and beta constant-region primers. TCRdb re-called the UMI-ligation and nested PCR reads with MiXCR, one entry per CDR3 protein. The sample lists some 82,000 distinct CDR3 sequences; around 11% were seen once. The antigens these receptors bind are not known. What was sequenced was naive CD4+ T cells from blood. All receptors derive from a human donor in good health.

The chain has TRBV12-3 or TRBV12-4 and TRBJ2-7, with 9 bases aligning to TRBD2. The CDR3 extends over 14 amino acids. The junction had 2 bases not matched to a gene; V was cut back by 3 bases and J by 2 bases. In DNA form, the CDR3 reads TGTGCCAGCAGTTTTGTAGCGGGAGCCTACGAGCAGTACTTC. Protein: CASSFVAGAYEQYF.

The chain's CDR3 is CASGLVGEPQHF. CDR3 nucleotides: TGTGCTAGTGGTTTGGTAGGGGAGCCCCAGCATTTT. V usage is TRBV12-5 and J usage is TRBJ1-5; D possibly corresponds to TRBD1 (5 bases). V lost 0 bases and J lost 8, with 5 bases in between. The CDR3 is 12 residues long. Looked up from germline, CDR1 is LGHNT and CDR2 is FRNRAP.

In its sample, this clonotype was seen many times. This chain links TRBV12-3 or TRBV12-4 with TRBJ1-3, with a tentative D call TRBD1 (6 bases). This CDR3 region has 14 residues. Between the trimmed V and J ends, which lost 5 bases and 2 bases, there was a span of 10 bases. The chain's CDR3 is CASSSWTAGNTIYF. Written as DNA, the CDR3 is TGTGCCAGCAGTAGTTGGACAGCTGGAAACACCATATATTTT.

Written as DNA, the CDR3 is TGTGCTAGTGGTTTGGTTGCAGGGAGAGATACGCAGTATTTT. Protein product: CASGLVAGRDTQYF. The rearrangement uses TRBV12-5 and TRBJ2-3; D could derive from TRBD1 or TRBD2 (5 bases each). The CDR3 contains 14 residues. Germline CDR1 is LGHNT and CDR2 is FRNRAP. The V and J ends lost 0 bases and 5 bases respectively, with 9 bases between them.

This clonotype was seen a few times. The chain is built from TRBV28 and TRBJ1-6, with no clear D. The V gene lost 8 bases and the J gene lost 7 bases, with 9 bases spanning the gap. Germline CDR1 reads MDHEN; CDR2 reads SYDVKM. This CDR3 is 12 amino acids long. CDR3 nucleotides: TGTGCCAGCGCCGTCAACAATTCACCCCTCCACTTT. Protein product: CASAVNNSPLHF.

V usage is TRBV29-1 and J usage is TRBJ2-1; possible D gene TRBD1, 6 bases. This CDR3 is 14 amino acids long. From germline, CDR1 is SQVTM and CDR2 ANQGSEA. V was trimmed by 5 bases and J by 0 bases, leaving 11 bases between them. CDR3 sequence: CSVRGRSSYNEQFF. CDR3 nucleotide sequence: TGCAGCGTTAGGGGGAGATCCTCCTACAATGAGCAGTTCTTC.

The rearrangement links TRBV5-6 to TRBJ2-7; no reliable D call. This CDR3 comprises 12 residues. The V end was cut by 2 bases, the J end by 3 bases, with 6 bases between. In germline, CDR1 is SGHDT, CDR2 YYEEEE. The DNA of the CDR3 is TGTGCCAGCAGCTTTGGAGTCTACGAGCAGTACTTC. This sequence encodes CASSFGVYEQYF.

The gene calls are TRBV12-3 or TRBV12-4 and TRBJ2-7; no reliable D call. With 4 bases removed from V and 3 bases from J, the gap between germline ends came to 7 bases. The CDR3 contains 12 residues. The chain's CDR3 is CASSSNNYEQYF. CDR3 in DNA: TGTGCCAGCAGTTCGAATAACTACGAGCAGTACTTC.

The V and J genes are TRBV29-1 and TRBJ2-7; 8 positions match TRBD1. Germline V gene sequence: CDR1 SQVTM, CDR2 ANQGSEA. V was clipped by 6 bases and J by 1 base; unmatched bases: 8. The CDR3 runs 14 residues. The CDR3 spells CSVKIQGGSYEQYF. The CDR3, as DNA: TGCAGCGTAAAAATACAGGGGGGATCCTACGAGCAGTACTTC.

The chain combines TRBV12-3 or TRBV12-4 with TRBJ2-7, with 14 bases matching TRBD2. This CDR3 contains 16 residues. After removal of 5 bases from V and 4 bases from J, the junction contained 7 bases not matched to a gene. DNA of the CDR3: TGTGCCAGCAGTCCTCATAGGACTAGCGGGGGGTACGAGCAGTACTTC. Translating gives CASSPHRTSGGYEQYF.

This chain uses TRBV7-3 with TRBJ2-7, with 8 bases that match TRBD1. The CDR3 totals 15 residues. V lost 3 bases to trimming and J lost 2 bases; unmatched junction nucleotides: 6. Germline lookup yields CDR1 SGHTA and CDR2 FQGTGA. In DNA form, the CDR3 reads TGTGCCAGCAGCTTTGGTCAGGGGGCTCCCTACGAGCAGTACTTC. It codes for CASSFGQGAPYEQYF.

This chain connects TRBV5-1 to TRBJ1-6; the D gene is possibly TRBD1 (5 bases). The V end lost 5 bases, the J end lost 8 bases, and 11 bases lay between the germline ends. CDR3 length: 13 amino acids. Germline values: CDR1 SGHRS, CDR2 YFSETQ. DNA of the CDR3: TGCGCCAGCAGTACCCGAGGGGATTCACCCCTCCACTTT. It specifies CASSTRGDSPLHF.

J is TRBJ2-6 and V is TRBV15; D not certain. CDR3 length equals 15 residues. The germline CDR1 and CDR2 sequences are LNHNV and YYDKDF (reference sequence). Trimming took 8 bases from V and 1 from J, leaving 12 bases between them. The CDR3 region has the DNA TGTGCCACCGGAGATTGGGAATCTGGGGCCAACGTCCTGACTTTC. It codes for CATGDWESGANVLTF.

This clonotype was recorded a few times. The chain carries TRBV15 and TRBJ1-3; D gene uncertain. Deletions cut 1 base from V and 4 bases from J, with 11 bases between. Germline V lookup: CDR1 LNHNV, CDR2 YYDKDF (reference sequence). The CDR3 covers 15 residues. The CDR3 coding sequence is TGTGCCACCAGCAGAGGCCACAGTACAGGAAACACCATATATTTT. This translates into CATSRGHSTGNTIYF.

The V gene is TRBV20-1, the J gene TRBJ2-5, with D possibly being TRBD1 (5 bases). The CDR3 runs to 14 residues. Germline V gives CDR1 DFQATT, CDR2 SNEGSKA (reference sequence). The ends were cut back, 7 bases at V and 7 bases at J, with 22 bases in the middle. The CDR3 sequence is CSVPSQGPLATQYF. The CDR3 nucleotides are TGCAGTGTCCCGAGCCAGGGTCCTCTGGCGACCCAGTACTTC.

This clonotype has a handful of counts. The chain uses TRBV12-3 or TRBV12-4 and TRBJ1-5; D gene unclear. The CDR3 is 14 residues long. V lost 3 bases and J lost 5, with 11 bases in between. CDR3 coding DNA: TGTGCCAGCAGTTTGTTAGGAGTTGATCAGCCCCAGCATTTT. Its translation: CASSLLGVDQPQHF.

This clonotype showed up many times. The chain combines TRBV4-2 with TRBJ2-7; D uncertain. CDR1 is LGHNA, CDR2 YNFKEQ, per germline. The CDR3 contains 15 residues. Trimming removed 1 base at V and 3 bases at J, with 13 bases between. The CDR3 DNA sequence: TGTGCCAGCAGCCAAGTTGGCCCTTTGGGCTACGAGCAGTACTTC. Its protein product is CASSQVGPLGYEQYF.

The J gene is TRBJ2-7, the V gene TRBV12-3 or TRBV12-4; weak D call: TRBD1 (6 bases). V lost 0 bases to trimming and J lost 2 bases, with 8 bases between them. The CDR3 is made up of 14 amino acids. Written as DNA, the CDR3 is TGTGCCAGCAGTTTAGCCGGGACAACCTACGAGCAGTACTTC. Translating it yields CASSLAGTTYEQYF.

A few counts support this clonotype. The rearrangement uses TRBV18 and TRBJ2-7; the D gene is possibly TRBD1 (5 bases). This CDR3 has 14 amino acids. Germline loops: CDR1 KGHSH, CDR2 LQKENI. Trimming pared 1 base from V and 6 bases from J, leaving 13 bases between. CDR3 coding DNA: TGTGCCAGCTCACCACTCGACAGTGGGTCCGAGCAGTACTTC. It codes for CASSPLDSGSEQYF.

This sequence joins TRBV6-1 and TRBJ2-7; TRBD1 agrees at 7 bases. This CDR3 spans 14 amino acids. From germline, CDR1 is MNHNS and CDR2 SASEGT. Trimming cost V 6 bases and J 1 base; bases outside gene matches: 6. CDR3 sequence: CASRRTGASYEQYF. CDR3 nucleotide sequence: TGTGCCAGCAGGCGAACAGGGGCGTCCTACGAGCAGTACTTC.

CDR3: CATSSTRGLDYEQYF. The DNA of the CDR3 is TGTGCCACCAGCAGTACCAGGGGGTTAGACTACGAGCAGTACTTC. The chain couples TRBV15 to TRBJ2-7; TRBD1 agrees at 7 bases. The ends lost 3 bases at V and 3 bases at J; junction bases unmatched: 8. CDR1 LNHNV and CDR2 YYDKDF come from the germline V gene (reference sequence). The CDR3 covers 15 residues.

V usage is TRBV5-1 and J usage is TRBJ2-2; a weak D match, TRBD2 (6 bases). Germline V gene data show CDR1 as SGHRS and CDR2 as YFSETQ. CDR3 length equals 14 residues. Deletions cut 6 bases from V and 6 bases from J, with 15 bases between. CDR3 in amino acids: CASTRDFLAGELFF. The CDR3 DNA reads as TGCGCCAGCACCAGGGACTTCCTAGCCGGGGAGCTGTTTTTT.

The genes are TRBV6-2 or TRBV6-3 and TRBJ1-5, with D perhaps TRBD1 (5 bases). Germline V lookup: CDR1 MNHEY, CDR2 SVGEGT. The CDR3 loop spans 15 amino acids. Between the trimmed V and J ends, which lost 2 bases and 6 bases, there was a span of 14 bases. The CDR3 DNA reads TGTGCCAGCAGTTACGGGGGGTTTGTTGGTCAGCCCCAGCATTTT. It yields the protein CASSYGGFVGQPQHF.